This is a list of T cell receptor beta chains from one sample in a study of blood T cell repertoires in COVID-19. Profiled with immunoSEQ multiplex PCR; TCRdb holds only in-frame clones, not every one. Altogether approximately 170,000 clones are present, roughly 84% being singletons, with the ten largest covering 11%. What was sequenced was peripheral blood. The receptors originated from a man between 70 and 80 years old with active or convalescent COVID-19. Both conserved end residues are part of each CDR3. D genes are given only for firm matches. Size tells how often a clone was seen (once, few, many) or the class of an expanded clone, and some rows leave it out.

CDR3: CASSAGLGSPLHF
DNA: TGTGCCAGCAGTGCCGGGTTAGGCTCACCCCTCCACTTT
V: TRBV6-4
D: NA
size: NA
J: TRBJ1-6

CDR3: CASSLVPSGGYADTQYF
DNA: TGTGCCAGCAGCTTAGTCCCGAGCGGGGGGTATGCGGATACGCAGTATTTT
V: TRBV7-9
D: TRBD2
size: NA
J: TRBJ2-3

CDR3: CASSPHQGGSTDTQYF
DNA: TGTGCCAGCAGTCCCCACCAGGGGGGCTCAACAGATACGCAGTATTTT
V: TRBV28
D: NA
size: NA
J: TRBJ2-3

CDR3: CASSMRPNSPLHF
DNA: TGTGCCAGTAGTATGCGCCCCAATTCACCCCTCCACTTT
V: TRBV19
D: NA
size: NA
J: TRBJ1-6

CDR3: CASRTALNTEAFF
DNA: TGTGCCAGCAGGACAGCCCTGAACACTGAAGCTTTCTTT
V: TRBV12-3/TRBV12-4
D: NA
size: NA
J: TRBJ1-1

CDR3: CASRTTGGANEKLFF
DNA: TGTGCCAGCAGGACTACAGGGGGAGCTAATGAAAAACTGTTTTTT
V: TRBV28
D: TRBD1
size: NA
J: TRBJ1-4

CDR3: CASSLVPGEGTDTQYF
DNA: TGCGCCAGCAGCTTGGTCCCGGGAGAGGGCACAGATACGCAGTATTTT
V: TRBV5-1
D: NA
size: NA
J: TRBJ2-3

CDR3: CASGQGSSASYTQYF
DNA: TGTGCCAGCGGACAGGGGTCTAGCGCCAGTTATACGCAGTATTTT
V: TRBV19
D: TRBD1
size: NA
J: TRBJ2-3

CDR3: CASSPNRDRVFF
DNA: TGTGCCAGCAGTCCTAACCGGGACAGGGTTTTTTTT
V: TRBV28
D: TRBD1
size: NA
J: TRBJ1-4

CDR3: CASSPRRLAGRGYEQYF
DNA: TGTGCCAGTAGTCCACGCAGGCTAGCGGGACGTGGCTACGAGCAGTACTTC
V: TRBV19
D: TRBD2
size: NA
J: TRBJ2-7

CDR3: CASSLYQETQYF
DNA: TGTGCCAGCAGCCTCTACCAAGAGACCCAGTACTTC
V: TRBV9
D: NA
size: NA
J: TRBJ2-5

CDR3: CAWRRRGGYNEQFF
DNA: TGTGCCTGGAGACGGAGGGGGGGATACAATGAGCAGTTCTTC
V: TRBV30
D: NA
size: many
J: TRBJ2-1

CDR3: CASSLGPGGEKLFF
DNA: TGCGCCAGCAGCTTAGGCCCAGGGGGAGAAAAACTGTTTTTT
V: TRBV5-1
D: TRBD1
size: NA
J: TRBJ1-4

CDR3: CATTTWEGAAKNIQYF
DNA: TGTGCCACCACTACCTGGGAGGGCGCAGCCAAAAACATTCAGTACTTC
V: TRBV15
D: TRBD2
size: NA
J: TRBJ2-4

CDR3: CASSFSNEKLFF
DNA: TGTGCCAGCAGCTTCAGTAATGAAAAACTGTTTTTT
V: TRBV28
D: NA
size: NA
J: TRBJ1-4

CDR3: CATSDSRGLSEQYF
DNA: TGTGCCACCAGTGATTCCCGGGGGTTATCCGAGCAGTACTTC
V: TRBV24-1
D: NA
size: NA
J: TRBJ2-7

CDR3: CASSSTGLKGYTF
DNA: TGTGCCAGCAGTTCGACAGGGCTGAAGGGCTACACCTTC
V: TRBV6-2/TRBV6-3
D: TRBD1
size: NA
J: TRBJ1-2

CDR3: CASSLGSGSTETQYF
DNA: TGCGCCAGCAGCTTGGGCAGCGGGAGTACAGAGACCCAGTACTTC
V: TRBV5-1
D: TRBD2
size: NA
J: TRBJ2-5

CDR3: CASSPIPGQAAYEQYF
DNA: TGTGCCAGCAGCCCCATTCCGGGACAGGCAGCCTACGAGCAGTACTTC
V: TRBV5-4
D: TRBD1
size: NA
J: TRBJ2-7

CDR3: CASSNWASAFF
DNA: TGTGCCAGCAGTAACTGGGCATCAGCTTTCTTT
V: TRBV25-1
D: NA
size: NA
J: TRBJ1-1

CDR3: CASSYTTASGNTIYF
DNA: TGTGCCAGCAGTTACACAACAGCCTCTGGAAACACCATATATTTT
V: TRBV6-5
D: NA
size: NA
J: TRBJ1-3

CDR3: CASSRILNTEAFF
DNA: TGTGCCAGCAGCCGTATATTGAACACTGAAGCTTTCTTT
V: TRBV7-6
D: NA
size: once
J: TRBJ1-1

CDR3: CASSLGHIYEQYF
DNA: TGTGCCAGCAGCTTAGGACATATCTACGAGCAGTACTTC
V: TRBV7-2
D: NA
size: NA
J: TRBJ2-7

CDR3: CASSYSGWIGYNEQFF
DNA: TGTGCCAGCAGTTACTCCGGGTGGATCGGGTACAATGAGCAGTTCTTC
V: TRBV6-5
D: NA
size: NA
J: TRBJ2-1

CDR3: CAWGGGAAAFF
DNA: TGTGCCTGGGGGGGCGGGGCCGCGGCTTTCTTT
V: TRBV30
D: NA
size: NA
J: TRBJ1-1

CDR3: CASSPPGQLQETQYF
DNA: TGTGCCAGCTCACCACCGGGACAGCTCCAAGAGACCCAGTACTTC
V: TRBV18
D: TRBD1
size: NA
J: TRBJ2-5

CDR3: CATSDGRTVASMDTQYF
DNA: TGTGCCACCAGTGATGGAAGGACAGTCGCGTCAATGGATACGCAGTATTTT
V: TRBV24-1
D: NA
size: NA
J: TRBJ2-3

CDR3: CASSAHASSGAYEQYF
DNA: TGTGCCAGCAGCGCACATGCGTCGTCGGGGGCCTACGAGCAGTACTTC
V: TRBV7-3
D: NA
size: once
J: TRBJ2-7

CDR3: CASRLIAVSHNEQFF
DNA: TGTGCCAGCAGATTAATAGCGGTTAGTCACAATGAGCAGTTCTTC
V: TRBV7-9
D: NA
size: few
J: TRBJ2-1

CDR3: CASLGARNYGYTF
DNA: TGTGCCAGCCTGGGGGCGCGGAACTATGGCTACACCTTC
V: TRBV28
D: NA
size: NA
J: TRBJ1-2

CDR3: CASSILRTENTEAFF
DNA: TGTGCCAGTAGTATATTAAGAACTGAGAACACTGAAGCTTTCTTT
V: TRBV19
D: NA
size: NA
J: TRBJ1-1

CDR3: CASSQYSGREEQYF
DNA: TGTGCCAGCAGCCAATATAGCGGGAGGGAAGAGCAGTACTTC
V: TRBV7-2
D: TRBD2
size: NA
J: TRBJ2-7

CDR3: CASSLSGGLANYGYTF
DNA: TGCGCCAGCAGCTTGTCAGGGGGGTTGGCTAACTATGGCTACACCTTC
V: TRBV4-1
D: TRBD1
size: NA
J: TRBJ1-2

CDR3: CASSLGLNLLETQYF
DNA: TGTGCCAGCAGCTTAGGACTAAACCTTTTGGAGACCCAGTACTTC
V: TRBV13
D: NA
size: NA
J: TRBJ2-5

CDR3: CAWSVLSAGPLYEQYF
DNA: TGTGCCTGGAGTGTACTGTCGGCGGGGCCACTCTACGAGCAGTACTTC
V: TRBV30
D: NA
size: once
J: TRBJ2-7

CDR3: CASTNGPGGYNEQFF
DNA: TGTGCCAGTACCAATGGGCCAGGGGGGTACAATGAGCAGTTCTTC
V: TRBV19
D: NA
size: once
J: TRBJ2-1

CDR3: CSASTGGPKETQYF
DNA: TGCAGTGCTAGTACGGGGGGGCCGAAGGAGACCCAGTACTTC
V: TRBV20-1
D: TRBD2
size: NA
J: TRBJ2-5

CDR3: CASSPLGSVGRTNTGELFF
DNA: TGTGCCAGCAGCCCCCTTGGGTCAGTGGGCCGTACGAACACCGGGGAGCTGTTTTTT
V: TRBV9
D: NA
size: NA
J: TRBJ2-2

CDR3: CASSPPVEREKLFF
DNA: TGTGCCAGCTCACCCCCCGTGGAGCGAGAAAAACTGTTTTTT
V: TRBV18
D: NA
size: NA
J: TRBJ1-4

CDR3: CASSLTRNQPQHF
DNA: TGTGCCAGCAGTTTGACACGCAATCAGCCCCAGCATTTT
V: TRBV27
D: NA
size: NA
J: TRBJ1-5

CDR3: CASSAPRSGSYNEQFF
DNA: TGCGCCAGCAGCGCACCTAGGAGCGGGAGTTACAATGAGCAGTTCTTC
V: TRBV5-1
D: TRBD2
size: NA
J: TRBJ2-1

CDR3: CASSFTVTEQFF
DNA: TGCGCCAGCAGCTTTACAGTTACTGAGCAGTTCTTC
V: TRBV5-1
D: NA
size: NA
J: TRBJ2-1

CDR3: CASSVGSLRVDYGYTF
DNA: TGTGCCAGCAGCGTAGGATCTCTGAGGGTGGACTATGGCTACACCTTC
V: TRBV9
D: NA
size: NA
J: TRBJ1-2

CDR3: CATSDPGTVGKTQYF
DNA: TGTGCCACCAGTGACCCCGGGACAGTCGGAAAGACCCAGTACTTC
V: TRBV24-1
D: TRBD1
size: NA
J: TRBJ2-5

CDR3: CATSRGGQRMNSPLHF
DNA: TGTGCCACCAGCAGGGGGGGACAGCGGATGAATTCACCCCTCCACTTT
V: TRBV15
D: TRBD1
size: NA
J: TRBJ1-6

CDR3: CASRPVSYNEQFF
DNA: TGTGCCAGCCGCCCGGTCTCCTACAATGAGCAGTTCTTC
V: TRBV12-3/TRBV12-4
D: NA
size: NA
J: TRBJ2-1

CDR3: CASSVPGRFGTGMSGYTF
DNA: TGTGCCAGCAGCGTCCCCGGTCGTTTTGGGACAGGGATGAGTGGCTACACCTTC
V: TRBV5-6
D: TRBD1
size: NA
J: TRBJ1-2

CDR3: CSIIQGRSGYTF
DNA: TGCAGCATTATCCAGGGCCGAAGTGGCTACACCTTC
V: TRBV29-1
D: NA
size: NA
J: TRBJ1-2

CDR3: CASSYSPGGGTEAFF
DNA: TGTGCCAGCAGTTACTCTCCCGGGGGGGGCACTGAAGCTTTCTTT
V: TRBV6-5
D: NA
size: NA
J: TRBJ1-1

CDR3: CASSARTGGTTEAFF
DNA: TGCGCCAGCAGTGCCAGGACAGGGGGTACCACTGAAGCTTTCTTT
V: TRBV10-2
D: TRBD1
size: few
J: TRBJ1-1

CDR3: CASSQGFSGRETQYF
DNA: TGCGCCAGCAGCCAAGGCTTTAGCGGGAGAGAGACCCAGTACTTC
V: TRBV4-1
D: TRBD2
size: NA
J: TRBJ2-5

CDR3: CASTTSGAHYGYTF
DNA: TGTGCCAGCACCACAAGCGGGGCGCACTATGGCTACACCTTC
V: TRBV28
D: NA
size: NA
J: TRBJ1-2

CDR3: CASSRRQGNTGELFF
DNA: TGTGCCAGCAGCCGACGACAGGGGAACACCGGGGAGTTGTTTTTT
V: TRBV7-9
D: TRBD1
size: NA
J: TRBJ2-2

CDR3: CASSERIRQGIYEQYF
DNA: TGCGCCAGCAGTGAGAGGATCAGACAGGGGATCTACGAGCAGTACTTC
V: TRBV10-1
D: TRBD1
size: NA
J: TRBJ2-7

CDR3: CASSPGTSNEQFF
DNA: TGTGCCAGCAGTCCAGGGACTAGCAATGAGCAGTTCTTC
V: TRBV6-2/TRBV6-3
D: TRBD2
size: NA
J: TRBJ2-1

CDR3: CAISESDRAGQPQHF
DNA: TGTGCCATCAGTGAATCGGACAGGGCGGGTCAGCCCCAGCATTTT
V: TRBV10-3
D: TRBD1
size: NA
J: TRBJ1-5

CDR3: CASSESTWSNQPQHF
DNA: TGCGCCAGCAGTGAGTCGACATGGAGCAATCAGCCCCAGCATTTT
V: TRBV10-2
D: NA
size: NA
J: TRBJ1-5

CDR3: CASSPGQGFSYEQYF
DNA: TGTGCCAGCTCACCGGGACAGGGGTTCTCCTACGAGCAGTACTTC
V: TRBV18
D: TRBD1
size: NA
J: TRBJ2-7

CDR3: CASSRQQGTNYGYTF
DNA: TGTGCCAGCAGCCGGCAACAGGGAACCAACTATGGCTACACCTTC
V: TRBV3-1/TRBV3-2
D: NA
size: NA
J: TRBJ1-2